The rows below give T cell receptor beta chains drawn from one sample of a study of T cell repertoires in cytomegalovirus infection. TCRdb reprocessed the reads with MiXCR, giving one entry per CDR3 protein. The sample holds hundreds of thousands of distinct CDR3 sequences, approximately 30% seen once. Antigen specificity for these receptors is unknown. Sequences were derived from cultured CD8+ T cells from PBMCs, sampled from culture after CMV antigen stimulation. Receptors were obtained from a human donor in good health (CMV status not recorded). Some clones in this sample may be carry-over from other donors' samples. Each CDR3 is given without its conserved first and last residue.

TRBV7-4 ASSLDDGLEKLF
TRBV7-3 ASGTGDTGELF
TRBV2 AAGLVNYGYT
TRBV24-1 ATSIGEGYEQY
TRBV2 ASSGPDRGTEAF
TRBV5-4 ASSEGPGGELF
TRBV12-3/TRBV12-4 ASSKHGTDQETQY
TRBV27 ASNLGGTQY
TRBV27 ASSQYSPWVNTGELF
TRBV27 ASSSTGFGELF
TRBV20-1 SARVRTGTYEQY
TRBV7-8 ASSLSMTGMDGYT
TRBV4-1 ASSHPEVASQETQY
TRBV27 ASSRKENTEAF
TRBV11-2 ASSLDWEIFGANVLT
TRBV7-8 ASSFFSVTDEQY
TRBV13 ASSLWGNTIY
TRBV12-3/TRBV12-4 ASSPLGGLGGYT
TRBV27 TTRAGSVKTGEQY
TRBV28 ASSFQGRGGETQY
TRBV20-1 SAREGQYSNQPQH
TRBV2 ASSSGRLAKNIQY